This entry features one T cell receptor (beta chain) sequence. What it binds is unknown. Primers for the PCR totalled 60 Vbeta and 13 Jbeta. Data came from immunoSEQ multiplex PCR; TCRdb stores just in-frame clones and leaves some out. The sample lists approximately 200,000 clones; 70% to 80% were seen once. The data derive from a study of cytomegalovirus exposure and HLA in healthy donors. Study-wide findings and caveats: The authors considered a cluster of highly shared sequence variants likely to be a sequencing artifact.

The V and J ends lost 5 bases and 5 bases respectively, with 15 bases between them. Germline V lookup: CDR1 LNHDA, CDR2 SQIVND (reference sequence). The CDR3 covers 14 residues. The sample consisted of PBMCs. J is TRBJ1-2 and V is TRBV19, with D possibly matching TRBD1 (5 bases). This TCR was sampled from a man in his forties in good health and CMV-seronegative. CDR3 DNA: TGTGCCAGTAGTGCGGGTAGGGGAGGGTATGGCTACACCTTC. As protein: CASSAGRGGYGYTF. Variable domain in full (rest from reference TRBV19 and TRBJ1-2): DGGITQSPKYLFRKEGQNVTLSCEQNLNHDAMYWYRQDPGQGLRLIYYSQIVNDFQKGDIAEGYSVSREKKESFPLTVTSAQKNPTAFYLCASSAGRGGYGYTFGSGTRLTVV.